A selection of T cell receptor beta chains follows, all from one sample in a study of OX40 agonist ivuxolimab in advanced cancers. This table comes from immunoSEQ multiplex PCR, and its TCRdb copy is limited to in-frame clones, with some not included. The sample consists of about 19,000 clones, around four fifths of them appearing once. This specimen consisted of CD4+ or CD8+ T cells sorted from blood, obtained in a trial of the OX40 agonist ivuxolimab. The receptors stem from an adult with an advanced solid tumor such as melanoma, head and neck, liver or kidney cancer. Each CDR3 is given with its conserved first and last residue. A D gene is named only where the DNA matches it firmly. Where a row states a size, it is once, few, many or the class of an expanded clone; other rows omit it.

cdr3_nt cdr3_aa cdr3_length v_call d_call j_call clone_size
TGTGCCAGCAGTTTTCGGACAGGGCCTGAAAAACTGTTTTTT CASSFRTGPEKLFF 14 TRBV28 TRBD1 TRBJ1-4 .
TGTGCCAGCAGCTTAGCGTCCGCCCCTGGGCAGCCCCAGCATTTT CASSLASAPGQPQHF 15 TRBV7-9 . TRBJ1-5 once
TGTGCCAGCAGTTTTGGGCCAGCCCCCTACGAGCAGTACTTC CASSFGPAPYEQYF 14 TRBV27 . TRBJ2-7 .
TGCGCCAGCAGCCAAGCATCTAGCGGGAGAGTGAATGAGCAGTTCTTC CASSQASSGRVNEQFF 16 TRBV4-1 TRBD2 TRBJ2-1 .
TGTGCCAGCAGTTTTTCTAGGGGCTACGAGCAGTACTTC CASSFSRGYEQYF 13 TRBV6-5 . TRBJ2-7 .
TGTGCCAGCAGTAAGGGGACAGGGGGACGGGAAAAACTGTTTTTT CASSKGTGGREKLFF 15 TRBV6-6 TRBD1 TRBJ1-4 medium-sized
TGTGCCAGCAGCTTAGCGCAGACTACCGAAGCTTTCTTT CASSLAQTTEAFF 13 TRBV7-8 . TRBJ1-1 once
TGTGCCAGCAGCGAGGGGACAGGTACCTACAATGAGCAGTTCTTC CASSEGTGTYNEQFF 15 TRBV9 TRBD1 TRBJ2-1 .
TGTGCCAGCAGCCGACGGGGACAGGGGTCCTACGAGCAGTACTTC CASSRRGQGSYEQYF 15 TRBV27 TRBD1 TRBJ2-7 .
TGTGCCAGTTATGGGACTTTGGGGGGTGGTTCCTACAATGAGCAGTTCTTC CASYGTLGGGSYNEQFF 17 TRBV28 . TRBJ2-1 .
TGTGCCAGCAGCCCAGGGAACCAAGAGACCCAGTACTTC CASSPGNQETQYF 13 TRBV9 . TRBJ2-5 .
TGTGCCAGCAGCCGGTGGGGGCAGGGGAACACTGAAGCTTTCTTT CASSRWGQGNTEAFF 15 TRBV7-2 . TRBJ1-1 .
TGTGCCAGCAGCCCGGGACTGAGCTACGAGCAGTACTTC CASSPGLSYEQYF 13 TRBV11-2 . TRBJ2-7 .
TGTGCCAGTTCCTTGGGACACCTCCCCTACGAGCAGTACTTC CASSLGHLPYEQYF 14 TRBV11-2 . TRBJ2-7 once
TGTGCCAGCCTGCCCTGGGGGACAGGGACCTACGAGCAGTACTTC CASLPWGTGTYEQYF 15 TRBV6-1 TRBD1 TRBJ2-7 .
TGTGCCAGCAGTGAGACAGGGCAGATCAATCAGCCCCAGCATTTT CASSETGQINQPQHF 15 TRBV2 TRBD1 TRBJ1-5 .
TGTGCCAGCAGCCCTCGGCTAGCGGGAGGGCGGGAGACCCAGTACTTC CASSPRLAGGRETQYF 16 TRBV13 TRBD2 TRBJ2-5 .
TGTGCCAGCAGCTCGTCTGTCGCCATTAGTGGGGCCGGGGAGCTGTTTTTT CASSSSVAISGAGELFF 17 TRBV5-4 . TRBJ2-2 .
TGTGCCAGCCATAGCGACGTTTCCGGGATCAATGAGCAGTTCTTC CASHSDVSGINEQFF 15 TRBV28 . TRBJ2-1 .
TGTGCCAGCAGTTTCCGCCAGGGTCGGGGGAAACTGTTTTTT CASSFRQGRGKLFF 14 TRBV28 . TRBJ1-4 .
TGCGCCAGCAGTCGCGTTAGAGGGAATAGCAATCAGCCCCAGCATTTT CASSRVRGNSNQPQHF 16 TRBV23-1 . TRBJ1-5 .
TGTGCCAGCAGTTCAACGACTCGGGGGCTCGAGCAGTACTTC CASSSTTRGLEQYF 14 TRBV27 . TRBJ2-7 once
TGTGCCACCAGCAGGATAGTAGGAGAGGGACGGCCCCAGCATTTT CATSRIVGEGRPQHF 15 TRBV15 . TRBJ1-5 .
TGTGCCAGCAGCTTCTTGGACTACGAGCAGTACTTC CASSFLDYEQYF 12 TRBV7-9 . TRBJ2-7 .
TGTGCCAGCAGGCAGGGCGGGGCGTGGGACTACACTGAAGCTTTCTTT CASRQGGAWDYTEAFF 16 TRBV11-3 . TRBJ1-1 .
TGTGCCAGCAGTTACGACCAGGCTAGCAATCAGCCCCAGCATTTT CASSYDQASNQPQHF 15 TRBV27 . TRBJ1-5 .
TGCGCCAGCAGTGAGTCGAGGGGGATTACTAGCACAGATACGCAGTATTTT CASSESRGITSTDTQYF 17 TRBV10-2 . TRBJ2-3 .
TGTGCCAGTAGTATTTGGCATGACACCGGGGAGCTGTTTTTT CASSIWHDTGELFF 14 TRBV19 . TRBJ2-2 .
TGTGCCAGCTCCGACGGGGGGTTTAGCTCCTACGAGCAGTACTTC CASSDGGFSSYEQYF 15 TRBV5-4 TRBD2 TRBJ2-7 .